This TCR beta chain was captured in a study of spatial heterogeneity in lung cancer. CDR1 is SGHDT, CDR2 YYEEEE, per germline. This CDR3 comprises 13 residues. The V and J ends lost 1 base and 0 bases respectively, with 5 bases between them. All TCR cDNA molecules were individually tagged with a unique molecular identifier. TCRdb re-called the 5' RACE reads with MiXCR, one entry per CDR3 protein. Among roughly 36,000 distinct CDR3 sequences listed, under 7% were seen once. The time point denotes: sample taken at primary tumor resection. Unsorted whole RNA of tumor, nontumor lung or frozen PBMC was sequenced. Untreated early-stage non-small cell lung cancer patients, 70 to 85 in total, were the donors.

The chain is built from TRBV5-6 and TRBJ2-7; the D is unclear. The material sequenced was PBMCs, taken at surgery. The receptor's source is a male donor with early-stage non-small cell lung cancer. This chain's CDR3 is CASSLTASYEQYF. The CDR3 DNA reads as TGTGCCAGCAGCTTGACAGCCTCCTACGAGCAGTACTTC.